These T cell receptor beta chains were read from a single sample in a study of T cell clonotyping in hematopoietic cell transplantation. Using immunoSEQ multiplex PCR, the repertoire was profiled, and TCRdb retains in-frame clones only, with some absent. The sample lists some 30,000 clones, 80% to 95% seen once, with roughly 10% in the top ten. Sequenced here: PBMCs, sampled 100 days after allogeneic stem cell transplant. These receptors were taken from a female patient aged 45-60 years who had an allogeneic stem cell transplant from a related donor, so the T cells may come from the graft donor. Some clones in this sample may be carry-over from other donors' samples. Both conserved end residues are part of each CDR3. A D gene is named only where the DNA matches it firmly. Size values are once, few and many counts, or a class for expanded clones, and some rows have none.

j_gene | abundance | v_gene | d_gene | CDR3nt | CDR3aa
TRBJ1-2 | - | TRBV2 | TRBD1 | TGTGCCAGCAGCATTCAAACCAATCAGGGGGCGCGGGGCTACACCTTC | CASSIQTNQGARGYTF
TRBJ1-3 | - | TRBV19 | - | TGTGCCAGTACCCCGGCGGGATTCTCTGGAAACACCATATATTTT | CASTPAGFSGNTIYF
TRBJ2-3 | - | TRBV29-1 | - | TGCAGCGTTGAAGATGTGTCAGTGGGCCCAGATACGCAGTATTTT | CSVEDVSVGPDTQYF
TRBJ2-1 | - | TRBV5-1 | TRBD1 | TGCGCCAGCAGCTTGCCTTCAGGGGGCCGGGACAATGAGCAGTTCTTC | CASSLPSGGRDNEQFF
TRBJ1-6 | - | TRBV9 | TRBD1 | TGTGCCAGCAGCACCGGAGGACAGGGAAAAGGGTATAATTCACCCCTCCACTTT | CASSTGGQGKGYNSPLHF
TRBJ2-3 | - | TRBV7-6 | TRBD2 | TGTGCCAGCAGCTTCTCGCGGGGGGTAGGCACAGATACGCAGTATTTT | CASSFSRGVGTDTQYF
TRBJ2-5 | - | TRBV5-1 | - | TGCGCCAGCAGCTTGGTGGGGGATTCGGAGACCCAGTACTTC | CASSLVGDSETQYF
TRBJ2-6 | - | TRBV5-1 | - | TGCGCCAGCAGCGCCACAGGGTCCGGGGCCAACGTCCTGACTTTC | CASSATGSGANVLTF
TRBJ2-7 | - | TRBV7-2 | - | TGTGCCAGCAGCTTAATAGAAGTTGGTGAGCAGTACTTC | CASSLIEVGEQYF
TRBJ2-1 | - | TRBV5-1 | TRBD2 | TGCGCCAGCAGCACGGCGGGGGGGATCGATGAGCAGTTCTTC | CASSTAGGIDEQFF
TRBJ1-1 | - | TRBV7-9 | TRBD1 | TGTGCCAGCACCAACAGGGGCGGTCTTGAAGCTTTCTTT | CASTNRGGLEAFF
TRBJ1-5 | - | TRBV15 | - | TGTGCCACCAGCAGATTCCAGGGGTCCAATCAGCCCCAGCATTTT | CATSRFQGSNQPQHF
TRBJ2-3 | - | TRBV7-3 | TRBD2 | TGTGCCAGCAGCTTAACGGCTAGCGGGGGGCTTAGCACAGATACGCAGTATTTT | CASSLTASGGLSTDTQYF
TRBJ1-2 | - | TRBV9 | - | TGTGCCAGCAGCGCGGGGCCCGCAGTTGGCTATGGCTACACCTTC | CASSAGPAVGYGYTF
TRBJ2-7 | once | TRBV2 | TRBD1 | TGTGCCAGCAGCGTCGACAGGGCTAATTTTTACGAGCAGTACTTC | CASSVDRANFYEQYF
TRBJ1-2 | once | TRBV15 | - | TGTGCCACCAGCAGAGGTCAGGAGGTTTACTATGGCTACACCTTC | CATSRGQEVYYGYTF
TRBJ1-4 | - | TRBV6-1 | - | TGTGCCAGCAGTGAGCCGGTCGGAAGGGGGGCGGAAGAAAAACTGTTTTTT | CASSEPVGRGAEEKLFF
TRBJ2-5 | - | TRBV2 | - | TGTGCCAGTTGCCGAACGGTTCGTCGAGAGACCCAGTACTTC | CASCRTVRRETQYF
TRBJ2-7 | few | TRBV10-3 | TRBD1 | TGTGCCATCAGTGGGGAGGGGACAGGGTCCTCCTACGAGCAGTACTTC | CAISGEGTGSSYEQYF
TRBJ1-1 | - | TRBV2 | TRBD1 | TGTGCCAGCAGTGAGACAGGGACAGGGAACACTGAAGCTTTCTTT | CASSETGTGNTEAFF
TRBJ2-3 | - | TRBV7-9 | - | TGTGCCAGCAGCTTAAGCGCAGATACGCAGTATTTT | CASSLSADTQYF
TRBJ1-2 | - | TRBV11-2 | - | TGTGCCAGCAGCCCGAACAGGGTTTTTGGCTACACCTTC | CASSPNRVFGYTF
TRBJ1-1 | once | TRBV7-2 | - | TGTGCCAGCAGCTTCAGCGTTAACATGAACACTGAAGCTTTCTTT | CASSFSVNMNTEAFF
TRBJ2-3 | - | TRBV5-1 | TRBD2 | TGCGCCAGCAGCTTGGGGGTAGCGGGGGGCCATACGCAGTATTTT | CASSLGVAGGHTQYF
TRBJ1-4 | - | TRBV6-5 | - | TGTGCCAGCAGTCAACGGGGGGAAAAACTGTTTTTT | CASSQRGEKLFF
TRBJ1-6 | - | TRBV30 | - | TGTGCCTGGAGTTTGTCAGTTAATTCACCCCTCCACTTT | CAWSLSVNSPLHF
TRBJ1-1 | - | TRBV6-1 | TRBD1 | TGTGCCAGCAGCGGAACAGGGGGCTACACTGAAGCTTTCTTT | CASSGTGGYTEAFF
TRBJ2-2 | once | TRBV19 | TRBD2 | TGTGCCAGTAGTATTCGAGCGGGGGGAAGCACCGGGGAGCTGTTTTTT | CASSIRAGGSTGELFF
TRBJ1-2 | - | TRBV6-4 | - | TGTGCCAGCAGGGACAGCTATGGCTACACCTTC | CASRDSYGYTF
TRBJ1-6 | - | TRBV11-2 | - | TGTGCCAGCAGCTTAGAGGTCGGAACAGAATATAATTCACCCCTCCACTTT | CASSLEVGTEYNSPLHF
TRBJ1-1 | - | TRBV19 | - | TGTGCCAGTAGTATTTTGAGGGGGGGCGTGAACACTGAAGCTTTCTTT | CASSILRGGVNTEAFF
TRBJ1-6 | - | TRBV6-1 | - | TGTGCCAGCAGTGGAGGGGAGGGGTATAATTCACCCCTCCACTTT | CASSGGEGYNSPLHF
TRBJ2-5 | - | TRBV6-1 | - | TGTGCCAGCAGGACTTCTTCGGGCGCGACCCAGTACTTC | CASRTSSGATQYF
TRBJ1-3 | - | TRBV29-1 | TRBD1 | TGCAGCGCCCGACAGGGAACCAACTCTGGAAACACCATATATTTT | CSARQGTNSGNTIYF
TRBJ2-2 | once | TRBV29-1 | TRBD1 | TGCAGCGTTGATGGGACAGGGTCCGGGGAGCTGTTTTTT | CSVDGTGSGELFF
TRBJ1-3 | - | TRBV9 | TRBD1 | TGTGCCAGCAGCGTATCCAGGGGGCCTGGAAACACCATATATTTT | CASSVSRGPGNTIYF
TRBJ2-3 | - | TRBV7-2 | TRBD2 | TGTGCCAGCAGCTTCGGGACTAGCGGGGGGACAGATACGCAGTATTTT | CASSFGTSGGTDTQYF
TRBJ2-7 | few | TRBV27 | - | TGTGCCAGCAGTTTATGGGGGGACACCTCCTACGAGCAGTACTTC | CASSLWGDTSYEQYF
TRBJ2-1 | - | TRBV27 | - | TGTGCCAGCAGTTTATCAATGAACAATGAGCAGTTCTTC | CASSLSMNNEQFF
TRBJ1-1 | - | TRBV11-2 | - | TGTGCCAGCAGCTTACTAAAAGCTTTCTTT | CASSLLKAFF
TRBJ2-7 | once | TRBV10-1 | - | TGCGCCAGCAGTGAGGGCTACGAGGGTCAAGTGGGGCTTCGCGAGCAGTACTTC | CASSEGYEGQVGLREQYF
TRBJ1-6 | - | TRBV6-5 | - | TGTGCCAGCAGCTCATTGACCCACAATTCACCCCTCCACTTT | CASSSLTHNSPLHF
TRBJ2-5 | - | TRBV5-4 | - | TGTGCCAGCAGTTCAGGACAGCTCCAAGAGACCCAGTACTTC | CASSSGQLQETQYF
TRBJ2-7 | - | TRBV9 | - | TGTGCCAGCAGCGTCACAGGGAGGGGGGGCGAGCAGTACTTC | CASSVTGRGGEQYF
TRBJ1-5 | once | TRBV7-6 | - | TGTGCCAGCAGCTTTACAGGGCACGGTCAGCCCCAGCATTTT | CASSFTGHGQPQHF
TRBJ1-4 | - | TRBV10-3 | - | TGTGCCATCAGTGAGTCTACAGGCCCTGAAAAACTGTTTTTT | CAISESTGPEKLFF
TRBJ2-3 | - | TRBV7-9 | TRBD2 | TGTGCCAGCACCCTAGGTAGCGGGGGGGCCCCAGATACGCAGTATTTT | CASTLGSGGAPDTQYF
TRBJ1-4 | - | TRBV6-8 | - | TGTGCCAGCAGCCTCGGGCAGGATAATGAAAAACTGTTTTTT | CASSLGQDNEKLFF
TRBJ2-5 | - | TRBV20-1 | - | TGCAGTGCTACCCGGGAGACCCAGTACTTC | CSATRETQYF
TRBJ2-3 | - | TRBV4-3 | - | TGCGCCAGCAGCCTAAATTCCCGAGGAGATACGCAGTATTTT | CASSLNSRGDTQYF
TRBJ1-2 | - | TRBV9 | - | TGTGCCAGCAGCCCCCGGGCAGGGGACTATGGCTACACCTTC | CASSPRAGDYGYTF
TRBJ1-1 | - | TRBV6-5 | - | TGTGCCAGCAGTTACCGAGCAGGGAACACTGAAGCTTTCTTT | CASSYRAGNTEAFF
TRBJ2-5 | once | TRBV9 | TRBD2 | TGTGCCAGCAGCGCCCAGGGACTAGCGGGGGTAGAAGAGACCCAGTACTTC | CASSAQGLAGVEETQYF
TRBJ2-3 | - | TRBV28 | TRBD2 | TGTGCCAGCAGCACGCCGTGGGGGGGTGAACTTTTACGGTCGAGCACAGATACGCAGTATTTT | CASSTPWGGELLRSSTDTQYF